Included here is one TCR beta chain sequence, with context. Its antigen is not known. This may be a read error, as it is one base from a much larger clone. The data originate from a study of read filtering for tumor transcriptome and immune sequencing. Looking at the study overall: Whole-transcriptome libraries were prepared after DNase treatment.

From 300 to 400 ng of RNA, a library with molecular barcoded alpha/delta and beta/gamma adaptors was made. TCRdb itself ran the reads through MiXCR, one entry per CDR3 protein. The profile covers about 62,000 distinct CDR3 sequences, with roughly a fifth appearing a single time and roughly a tenth taken by the ten largest. The study's findings and limits: This fraction held mixed bone marrow immune cells after CD138-negative sorting. Around 80% of IR-seq clonotypes had a single read, yet these held about 3.5% of reads.

The material sequenced was a population of CD138-negative cells sorted from bone marrow. The clonotype was recovered from a donor aged 40 or over with multiple myeloma.

The CDR3 here is CASRGPNRPQHF. Here the CDR3 DNA reads TGTGCCAGCAGGGGGCCCAATCGGCCCCAGCATTTT. This chain links TRBV28 with TRBJ1-5; tentatively, D is TRBD1 (5 bases). The CDR3 extends over 12 amino acids. Germline CDR1 MDHEN, CDR2 SYDVKM.